The 31 T cell receptor beta chains reported below all come from one sample, sequenced in a study of CD8 T cells in Susac syndrome. An amount of RNA that ranged from 0.5 to 1 ug was reverse transcribed with random hexamers. TCRdb redid the calling of the immunoSEQ multiplex PCR reads with MiXCR, one entry per CDR3 protein. The sample records about 150,000 distinct CDR3 sequences, approximately 96% being singletons. Sequenced input: CD8+ T cells from PBMCs. The receptors originated from a human donor with multiple sclerosis.

The V gene is TRBV29-1, the J gene TRBJ1-2; a possible D gene is TRBD1 (5 bases). Per the germline V gene, CDR1 is SQVTM and CDR2 is ANQGSEA. This CDR3 has 13 amino acids. The V end lost 3 bases, the J end lost 4 bases, and 12 bases lay between the germline ends. The CDR3 nucleotides read TGCAGCGTTGACCCTGGGACGGCCTATGGCTACACCTTC. Protein product: CSVDPGTAYGYTF.

The chain has TRBV12-3 or TRBV12-4 and TRBJ2-7; tentatively, D is TRBD1 or TRBD2 (5 bases each). V was trimmed by 6 bases and J by 5 bases, leaving 20 bases between them. This CDR3 is built from 15 residues. In DNA form, the CDR3 reads TGTGCCAGCAGACCGTCGGGCAGGGAGTCCCACGAGCAGTACTTC. Amino acid sequence: CASRPSGRESHEQYF.

This clonotype appeared a single time. This chain links TRBV29-1 with TRBJ1-2; 7 nucleotides match TRBD1. The germline CDR1 and CDR2 sequences are SQVTM and ANQGSEA. CDR3 size: 13 residues. Trimming took 3 bases from V and 6 from J; bases not matched to a gene: 7. This CDR3 reads CSVDNRGSDGYTF. The CDR3 DNA reads as TGCAGCGTTGATAACAGGGGATCGGATGGCTACACCTTC.

J is TRBJ2-2 and V is TRBV21-1; TRBD1, the table's D call, was not compared with the DNA. TRBV21-1 is annotated as a pseudogene. The CDR3 is 17 residues long. This CDR3 reads CASSSGGRAWIAGELFF. As DNA, the CDR3 is TGTGCCAGCAGCTCGGGGGGCAGGGCTTGGATCGCCGGGGAGCTGTTTTTT.

The gene calls are TRBV7-9 and TRBJ1-4, with 8 nucleotides matching TRBD1. The CDR3 covers 14 residues. Germline lookup yields CDR1 SEHNR and CDR2 FQNEAQ (reference sequence). V lost 6 bases to trimming and J lost 7 bases; unmatched junction nucleotides: 7. CDR3 nucleotide sequence: TGTGCCAGCAGTGCGGACAGGGAAGCTGAAAAACTGTTTTTT. Translated: CASSADREAEKLFF.

This rearrangement joins TRBV14 to TRBJ2-1; D is ambiguous. The CDR3 loop spans 13 amino acids. The V gene's germline CDR1 is SGHDN and CDR2 FVKESK. Trimming shortened V by 4 bases and J by 3 bases, and 7 bases separated the two germline ends. As DNA, the CDR3 is TGTGCCAGCAGCCCGCCATACTACAATGAGCAGTTCTTC. This sequence encodes CASSPPYYNEQFF.

The V and J genes are TRBV20-1 and TRBJ2-1; tentative D call: TRBD2 (5 bases). Per the germline V gene, CDR1 is DFQATT and CDR2 is SNEGSKA (reference sequence). The germline V and J ends were trimmed by 5 bases and 5 bases, with 16 bases remaining between them. The CDR3 extends over 14 amino acids. CDR3 residues: CSALKADLDNEQFF. CDR3 nucleotides: TGCAGTGCTCTCAAAGCGGACCTGGACAATGAGCAGTTCTTC.

The V gene is TRBV9, the J gene TRBJ1-3, with TRBD1 as a possible D gene (5 bases). Germline CDR1 SGDLS, CDR2 YYNGEE. V lost 0 bases, J lost 0 bases, and 7 bases lay in between. The CDR3 totals 15 residues. CDR3 sequence reads: CASSVVGTSGNTIYF. The CDR3 bases are TGTGCCAGCAGCGTAGTGGGGACCTCTGGAAACACCATATATTTT.

The chain links TRBV27 to TRBJ1-1; maybe TRBD1 (5 bases). The V end lost 8 bases, the J end lost 7 bases, and 14 bases lay between the germline ends. CDR1 is MNHEY, CDR2 SMNVEV, per germline (reference sequence). CDR3 length: 12 amino acids. CDR3 in amino acids: CASGKVRDEAFF. CDR3 nucleotide sequence: TGTGCCAGCGGAAAGGTCAGGGATGAAGCTTTCTTT.

The rearrangement uses TRBV20-1 and TRBJ2-7; D ambiguous. The V gene's germline CDR1 is DFQATT and CDR2 SNEGSKA (reference sequence). Trimming took off 3 bases at V and 5 bases at J, with 11 bases between the two ends. The CDR3 is made up of 12 amino acids. CDR3 in DNA: TGCAGTGCTAGCGGCGCCCCCCACGAGCAGTACTTC. Translated, it gives CSASGAPHEQYF.

The chain joins TRBV9 to TRBJ2-1, with D tentatively TRBD1 or TRBD2 (5 bases each). V lost 4 bases, J lost 7 bases, and 18 bases lay in between. The CDR3 has 15 amino acids. Germline V gene data show CDR1 as SGDLS and CDR2 as YYNGEE. CDR3 DNA sequence: TGTGCCAGCAGCCTTACCGGGGCCCTTCGGAATGAGCAGTTCTTC. This gives the protein CASSLTGALRNEQFF.

This sequence joins TRBV12-3 or TRBV12-4 and TRBJ2-4; 10 bases agree with TRBD2. The CDR3 is made up of 17 amino acids. V was clipped by 7 bases and J by 1 base; unmatched bases: 10. CDR3 loop: CASKISSGGQAKNIQYF. The DNA for the CDR3 is TGTGCCAGCAAGATTTCTAGCGGGGGCCAGGCCAAAAACATTCAGTACTTC.

This clonotype was found a few times. The chain couples TRBV10-3 to TRBJ2-1; the D is unclear. Trimming took off 2 bases at V and 5 bases at J, with 7 bases between the two ends. Germline V CDR1 and CDR2: ENHRY, SYGVKD. This CDR3 comprises 13 residues. CDR3 DNA sequence: TGTGCCATCAGTGAGGTTGGCGACAATGAGCAGTTCTTC. Translation gives CAISEVGDNEQFF.

The V and J genes are TRBV20-1 and TRBJ1-5; 7 bases map to TRBD1. Germline values: CDR1 DFQATT, CDR2 SNEGSKA (reference sequence). The ends lost 5 bases at V and 9 bases at J; junction bases unmatched: 16. The CDR3 loop spans 15 amino acids. CDR3: CSAPGRQGGSWPQHF. The CDR3 bases are TGCAGTGCTCCCGGCCGGCAGGGGGGGTCTTGGCCCCAGCATTTT.

This clonotype has just one count. The V call is TRBV2, the J call TRBJ2-7, with D tentatively TRBD1 (5 bases). V lost 3 bases, J lost 7 bases, and 22 bases lay in between. Germline loops: CDR1 SNHLY, CDR2 FYNNEI. This CDR3 has 16 amino acids. DNA of the CDR3: TGTGCCAGCAGTGACGGTTCAGGGCACACTCAGAGGGAGCAGTACTTC. Its translation: CASSDGSGHTQREQYF.

This clonotype was found once. The chain combines TRBV4-3 with TRBJ1-4; possible D gene TRBD1, 5 bases. CDR3 length equals 16 residues. CDR1 is LGHNA and CDR2 is YSLEER in the germline V gene. The V and J ends lost 0 bases and 4 bases respectively, with 12 bases between them. CDR3 in DNA: TGCGCCAGCAGCCAAGATGGCAGGGAGATTAATGAAAAACTGTTTTTT. This sequence encodes CASSQDGREINEKLFF.

The genes are TRBV9 and TRBJ2-3; no definite D call. The germline V and J ends were trimmed by 2 bases and 5 bases, with 6 bases remaining between them. This CDR3 has 12 residues. The germline V gene encodes CDR1 SGDLS and CDR2 YYNGEE. This chain's CDR3 is CASSVGIDTQYF. The CDR3 DNA follows: TGTGCCAGCAGCGTCGGAATAGATACGCAGTATTTT.

This chain uses TRBV2 with TRBJ1-6, with no clear D. The V end lost 6 bases, the J end lost 10 bases, and 10 bases lay between the germline ends. This CDR3 spans 12 amino acids. The germline V gene has CDR1 SNHLY and CDR2 FYNNEI. CDR3 protein: CASSRPGSPLHF. The CDR3 DNA is TGTGCCAGCAGCCGACCTGGGTCACCCCTCCACTTT.

The CDR3 here is CSATSGISYEQYF. As DNA, the CDR3 is TGCAGTGCTACTAGCGGAATCTCCTACGAGCAGTACTTC. The V call is TRBV20-1, the J call TRBJ2-7; TRBD2 matches 7 bases. The germline V gene has CDR1 DFQATT and CDR2 SNEGSKA (reference sequence). The CDR3 runs 13 residues. After removal of 4 bases from V and 0 bases from J, the junction contained 3 bases not matched to a gene.

This rearrangement joins TRBV28 to TRBJ2-1; maybe TRBD2 (7 bases). Germline-derived CDR1 and CDR2 are MDHEN and SYDVKM. Trimming removed 5 bases from V and 7 bases from J, with 21 bases in between. This CDR3 contains 16 residues. CDR3 nucleotide sequence: TGTGCCAGCAGTCCCTCAGGTACCGGGGGGCCGAATGAGCAGTTCTTC. This encodes CASSPSGTGGPNEQFF.

This clonotype was seen a handful of times. The V call is TRBV6-1, the J call TRBJ2-1; TRBD2 aligns across 8 bases. The CDR3 has 14 residues. V gave up 7 bases and J gave up 7 bases; unmatched junction bases: 9. Germline CDR1 reads MNHNS; CDR2 reads SASEGT. CDR3 protein: CASIPGLVSNEQFF. CDR3 coding DNA: TGTGCCAGCATCCCGGGACTAGTGAGTAATGAGCAGTTCTTC.

The chain employs TRBV4-3 and TRBJ2-3; TRBD2 agrees at 7 bases. The CDR3 is 17 residues long. Germline assignment: CDR1 LGHNA and CDR2 YSLEER. Trimming at V came to 0 bases and at J to 2 bases, leaving 8 bases not matched to a gene. The CDR3 DNA is TGCGCCAGCAGCCAAGATAGGAGGGAGGGGTACACAGATACGCAGTATTTT. As protein: CASSQDRREGYTDTQYF.

The CDR3 DNA is TGTGCCAGCAGCTTGCCGATCATGGAGATCTGGGAGCAGTACTTC. Its translation is CASSLPIMEIWEQYF. The rearrangement uses TRBV7-9 and TRBJ2-7; D is unclear. V was pared by 3 bases and J by 7 bases, with 19 bases between. Germline lookup yields CDR1 SEHNR and CDR2 FQNEAQ (reference sequence). This CDR3 is built from 15 residues.

V usage is TRBV3-1 and J usage is TRBJ1-1; D is perhaps TRBD1 (5 bases). The germline V gene has CDR1 LGHDT and CDR2 YNNKEL (reference sequence). The CDR3 contains 16 residues. V was shortened by 3 bases and J by 4 bases, with 18 bases between the two germline ends. The CDR3 protein is CASSHRVQPRRTEAFF. The DNA of the CDR3 is TGTGCCAGCAGCCACAGGGTTCAACCCCGACGCACTGAAGCTTTCTTT.

V gene TRBV30 combines with J gene TRBJ2-7; D not resolved. CDR1 is GTSNPN, CDR2 SVGIG, per germline (reference sequence). The CDR3 runs 13 residues. Deletions cut 4 bases from V and 6 bases from J, with 16 bases between. The CDR3 DNA reads as TGTGCCTGGAATCCCCTTACAGATCGCGAGCAGTACTTC. Translated, it gives CAWNPLTDREQYF. The full variable domain, completed using reference TRBV30 and TRBJ2-7, is SQTIHQWPATLVQPVGSPLSLECTVEGTSNPNLYWYRQAAGRGLQLLFYSVGIGQISSEVPQNLSASRPQDRQFILSSKKLLLSDSGFYLCAWNPLTDREQYFGPGTRLTVT.

V and J are TRBV27 and TRBJ2-7; D gene unclear. CDR1 MNHEY and CDR2 SMNVEV come from the germline V gene (reference sequence). The V end lost 3 bases, the J end lost 1 base, and 7 bases lay between the germline ends. This CDR3 is built from 13 residues. The DNA for the CDR3 is TGTGCCAGCAGTTTTCGGCCTTCCTACGAGCAGTACTTC. Translated: CASSFRPSYEQYF.

The chain couples TRBV9 to TRBJ1-5; TRBD1 matches at 8 bases. After removal of 3 bases from V and 0 bases from J, the junction contained 8 bases not matched to a gene. Germline V gene data show CDR1 as SGDLS and CDR2 as YYNGEE. The CDR3 is 17 residues long. The chain's CDR3 is CASSAPDRDFSNQPQHF. The DNA for the CDR3 is TGTGCCAGCAGCGCCCCGGACAGGGACTTTAGCAATCAGCCCCAGCATTTT.

The chain links TRBV4-2 to TRBJ2-7, with D possibly TRBD1 on 5 matching bases. The V and J ends lost 1 base and 7 bases respectively, with 14 bases between them. From germline, CDR1 is LGHNA and CDR2 YNFKEQ. The CDR3 has 14 amino acids. This CDR3 reads CASSQGQGIREQYF. The CDR3 coding sequence is TGTGCCAGCAGCCAAGGTCAGGGAATACGGGAGCAGTACTTC.

The chain has TRBV12-3 or TRBV12-4 and TRBJ2-3, with D possibly being TRBD2 (6 bases). The length of the CDR3 is 15 residues. Trimming removed 7 bases from V and 5 bases from J, with 19 bases in between. CDR3 in amino acids: CASTLGWGRLDTQYF. The CDR3 nucleotides are TGTGCCAGCACCCTTGGGTGGGGGAGGTTAGATACGCAGTATTTT.

The chain combines TRBV14 with TRBJ1-2; 10 bases align to TRBD1. The V gene's germline CDR1 is SGHDN and CDR2 FVKESK. The CDR3 runs 15 residues. V dropped 4 bases and J dropped 4; count of bases not matched to a gene: 6. This chain's CDR3 is CASSPGTGAFYGYTF. The CDR3 DNA sequence: TGTGCCAGCAGCCCGGGGACAGGGGCTTTCTATGGCTACACCTTC.

V is TRBV12-3 or TRBV12-4 and J is TRBJ1-2; 9 nucleotides agree with TRBD1. Trimming cost V 7 bases and J 6 bases; bases outside gene matches: 3. The CDR3 runs to 12 residues. CDR3 region: CASTDRGHGYTF. The CDR3 DNA sequence: TGTGCCAGCACGGACAGGGGCCATGGCTACACCTTC.